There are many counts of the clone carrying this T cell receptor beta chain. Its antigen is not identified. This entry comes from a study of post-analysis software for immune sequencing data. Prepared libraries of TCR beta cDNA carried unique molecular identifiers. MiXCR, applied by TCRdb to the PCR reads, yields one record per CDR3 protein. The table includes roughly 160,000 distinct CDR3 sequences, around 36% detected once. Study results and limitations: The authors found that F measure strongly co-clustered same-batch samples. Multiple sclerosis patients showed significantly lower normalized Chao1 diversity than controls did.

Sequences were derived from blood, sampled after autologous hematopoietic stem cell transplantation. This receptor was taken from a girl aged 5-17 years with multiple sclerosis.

CDR3 sequence (DNA): TGTGCCAGCAGCTTCCCGGGAGAGTCTTACGAGCAGTACTTC. Its protein product is CASSFPGESYEQYF. The rearrangement joins TRBV5-6 to TRBJ2-7; weak D call: TRBD2 (6 bases). Germline loops: CDR1 SGHDT, CDR2 YYEEEE. Trimming shortened V by 2 bases and J by 4 bases, and 13 bases separated the two germline ends. The CDR3 has 14 amino acids.